This TCR beta chain is from a study of regulatory T cells in long-lasting Graves disease. Study outcomes and limitations: Having few samples may have compromised the accuracy. Persistent disease samples used TRBV28, TRBJ1-2 and TRBJ2-5 preferentially.

Stated time point: persistent/refractory GD, antithyroid drugs over 5 years with positive TRAb. Construction of the TCR library relied on RNA isolated from PBMCs. The source of the patients was an endocrinology department in Xi'an, China. V lost 7 bases to trimming and J lost 3 bases, with 19 bases between them. This CDR3 region has 16 residues. Germline V lookup: CDR1 MNHEY, CDR2 SVGEGT. This clonotype was observed a few times. What it binds is unknown. Arm-PCR of CDR3 regions with iRepertoire HTBI primers generated TCR beta libraries. One entry per CDR3 protein results from TCRdb running MiXCR on the multiplex PCR reads. The top ten hold roughly a quarter of the sample, which has roughly 450,000 distinct CDR3 sequences, around a quarter seen once.

The source is a female donor with Graves disease. The chain combines TRBV6-2 or TRBV6-3 with TRBJ1-3, with D uncertain. Sequenced here: peripheral blood mononuclear cells (PBMCs), sampled when the disease was refractory, from a patient treated with antithyroid drugs. In DNA form, the CDR3 reads TGTGCCAGCATGAGAAGGACCAACGAAGGTGGAAACACCATATATTTT. It translates to CASMRRTNEGGNTIYF.